The present T cell receptor beta chain was sequenced within a study of OX40 agonist ivuxolimab in advanced cancers. Study-level background: Ivuxolimab was an agonistic, fully human IgG2 monoclonal antibody directed against OX40 (CD134), a costimulatory receptor. Intravenous ivuxolimab was administered to patients every 2 weeks at six dose levels: 0.01, 0.1, 0.3, 1.5, 3 and 10 mg/kg. Among the roughly 52 dose-escalation patients, about 20 had hepatocellular carcinoma, 15 melanoma, 9 renal cell carcinoma and 9 head and neck cancer. The dose-escalation cohort was approximately 83% male with a mean age of around 64 years, ranging from roughly 23 to 79. Patients were allowed to have had prior anti-PD-1, anti-PD-L1 or anti-CTLA-4 therapy, and around 40% of the dose-escalation patients had previously received checkpoint inhibitors. Partial responses were achieved by three dose-escalation patients, of whom one had hepatocellular carcinoma and two had cutaneous melanoma. The purpose of peripheral TCRbeta sequencing was to test whether ivuxolimab changed TCR sequence diversity and led to clonal T-cell expansion. The paper reports the monotherapy dose-escalation portion (N of about 54 patients) of the phase I ivuxolimab trial.

About this clone: Its antigen target is currently unknown. Per-base quality was not reported, and no clone a single base away is much larger than it.

Genomic DNA was extracted from sorted cells for sequencing of the TCRbeta CDR3 region. TCRbeta CDR3 regions were sequenced using the immunoSEQ Assay. This is the immuneACCESS table as TCRdb keeps it, with only in-frame sequences that have V and J called. A part of the clones is gone; compared with another copy, unresolved V genes explain less than half, and the rest is unexplained. For this sample the table gives tens of thousands of clones, of which around 90% were detected only once. 0.25% to 0.4% of the sample belongs to the ten largest clones. The trial excluded patients who had a history of autoimmune disease or who were on systemic immunosuppression. Peripheral blood for TCR sequencing was drawn from every dose cohort at baseline, at cycle 4 day 1 and at cycle 7 day 1. Samples came from an open-label, multicenter, first-in-human phase I dose-escalation trial of ivuxolimab. The trial enrolled adults with locally advanced or metastatic head and neck squamous cell, hepatocellular, melanoma or renal cell carcinoma. Before TCR sequencing, CD4+ and CD8+ T cells were separately sorted from peripheral blood.

What the study reported, not specific to this receptor: After ivuxolimab, expanded clones were on average more numerous among CD8+ T cells than among CD4+ T cells. At doses of 0.1 to 3.0 mg/kg, clonal expansion of both CD4+ and CD8+ blood T cells was observed from baseline to week 6. Low levels of normalized T-cell clonal expansion were also seen in some patients who did not respond. The antigen specificity of the clonally expanded peripheral T cells was not determined. In partial responders in the 0.1-3.0 mg/kg groups, normalized peripheral clonal expansion was found to be among the lowest, especially among CD8+ T cells.

V and J are truncated by 5 bases and 0 bases respectively, leaving an intervening sequence of 16 bases. CDR1 and CDR2 (SEHNR, FQNEAQ) derive from the germline V gene (reference sequence). The CDR3 contains 17 residues, cysteine and phenylalanine counted. Just CDR3 DNA is preserved here, 51 bases in frame from base 1. Recombination connected TRBV7-9 to TRBJ2-2; the D element could tentatively be TRBD1 or TRBD2, as 7 bases agree for each. This clonotype originated in an adult with an advanced solid tumor such as melanoma, head and neck, liver or kidney cancer. Sequenced here: CD4+ or CD8+ T cells sorted from blood, sampled in a trial of the OX40 agonist ivuxolimab. For the CDR3, the sequence is CASSPRGGTPNTGELFF. The sequence in DNA is TGTGCCAGCAGCCCCAGGGGGGGTACGCCGAACACCGGGGAGCTGTTTTTT.